Listed below are T cell receptor beta chains from one sample, sequenced in a study of cytomegalovirus exposure and HLA in healthy donors. Generated by immunoSEQ multiplex PCR, the TCRdb table keeps only in-frame clones and is missing some. The sample lists approximately 65,000 clones, 65% to 70% occurring once. Sequencing was carried out using PBMCs. The source is a man aged 35 to 55 in good health and CMV-seropositive. Both conserved end residues are part of each CDR3. The order of the fields is J gene, V gene, D gene, clone size, CDR3 DNA, CDR3 protein. The D gene is left open where the match is weak. Size tells how often a clone was seen (once, few, many) or the class of an expanded clone, and some rows leave it out.

J: TRBJ1-2
V: TRBV5-1
D: TRBD1
size: few
DNA: TGCGCCAGCAGCTTGGAGTCTTTTGGGACAGGGGACAGCTACACCTTC
CDR3: CASSLESFGTGDSYTF

J: TRBJ2-7
V: TRBV5-1
D: TRBD1
size: few
DNA: TGCGCCAGCACTCCCGCCCAGGGACAGGGTGTGGGCGAGCAGTACTTC
CDR3: CASTPAQGQGVGEQYF

J: TRBJ2-1
V: TRBV29-1
D: TRBD1
size: few
DNA: TGCAGCGTACGAAGGGGGCACAATGAGCAGTTCTTC
CDR3: CSVRRGHNEQFF

J: TRBJ1-6
V: TRBV19
D: TRBD1
size: few
DNA: TGTGCCAGTACCACAGGACAGGATTATTCACCCCTCCACTTT
CDR3: CASTTGQDYSPLHF

J: TRBJ1-2
V: TRBV19
D: NA
size: NA
DNA: TGTGCCAGTAGTCGTCCGGGGGGAGGCTACACCTTC
CDR3: CASSRPGGGYTF

J: TRBJ1-2
V: TRBV6-1
D: TRBD1
size: once
DNA: TGTGCCAGCACCAGACAGGGGGCTGGGAACTATGGCTACACCTTC
CDR3: CASTRQGAGNYGYTF

J: TRBJ2-1
V: TRBV18
D: NA
size: NA
DNA: TGTGCCAGCTTCCGGACAGACTACAATGAGCAGTTCTTC
CDR3: CASFRTDYNEQFF

J: TRBJ2-3
V: TRBV27
D: NA
size: NA
DNA: TGTGCCAGCAGCCCGAACGGGGGTTCAGATACGCAGTATTTT
CDR3: CASSPNGGSDTQYF

J: TRBJ1-4
V: TRBV10-2
D: NA
size: NA
DNA: TGCGCCAGCGGACGCGGGCGGGGGGAAAAACTGTTTTTT
CDR3: CASGRGRGEKLFF

J: TRBJ2-3
V: TRBV2
D: TRBD1
size: few
DNA: TGTGCCAGCCGGGACAGGGGGCGATCAGATACGCAGTATTTT
CDR3: CASRDRGRSDTQYF

J: TRBJ2-3
V: TRBV7-3
D: NA
size: NA
DNA: TGTGCCAGCAGCCGACAACTAGCCGCCGATACGCAGTATTTT
CDR3: CASSRQLAADTQYF

J: TRBJ1-6
V: TRBV7-9
D: TRBD1
size: NA
DNA: TGTGCCAGCACCCGGGGACAGAGGACACCCCTCCACTTT
CDR3: CASTRGQRTPLHF

J: TRBJ2-1
V: TRBV11-2
D: NA
size: NA
DNA: TGTGCCAGCAGCCCTCGACCTAGCTCCTACAATGAGCAGTTCTTC
CDR3: CASSPRPSSYNEQFF

J: TRBJ2-3
V: TRBV18
D: TRBD2
size: NA
DNA: TGTGCCAGCTCACCAAGGACTAGCGGCAGCACAGATACGCAGTATTTT
CDR3: CASSPRTSGSTDTQYF

J: TRBJ2-1
V: TRBV5-1
D: TRBD1
size: NA
DNA: TGCGCCAGCAGTGGACAGGGTTTAGCCAATGAGCAGTTCTTC
CDR3: CASSGQGLANEQFF

J: TRBJ2-7
V: TRBV5-6
D: TRBD2
size: NA
DNA: TGTGCCAGCAGCGGCAGGGGACTAGCCAACTACGAGCAGTACTTC
CDR3: CASSGRGLANYEQYF

J: TRBJ2-2
V: TRBV7-2
D: NA
size: NA
DNA: TGTGCCAGCAGTACTAGCAGAAACACCGGGGAGCTGTTTTTT
CDR3: CASSTSRNTGELFF

J: TRBJ1-4
V: TRBV18
D: TRBD1
size: NA
DNA: TGTGCCAGCTCACCGGGGCGGACAGGGGCTTCTAATGAAAAACTGTTTTTT
CDR3: CASSPGRTGASNEKLFF

J: TRBJ2-5
V: TRBV6-1
D: TRBD2
size: few
DNA: TGTGCCAGCAGACGACTAGCGGCCCAAGAGACCCAGTACTTC
CDR3: CASRRLAAQETQYF

J: TRBJ2-7
V: TRBV7-9
D: NA
size: NA
DNA: TGTGCCAGCAGCCCCGGAGGGGGCCGCTACGAGCAGTACTTC
CDR3: CASSPGGGRYEQYF

J: TRBJ2-7
V: TRBV4-2
D: TRBD1
size: NA
DNA: TGTGCCAGCAGCCAAGAGAATCAGGGGGCGCAGTACGAGCAGTACTTC
CDR3: CASSQENQGAQYEQYF

J: TRBJ2-6
V: TRBV7-8
D: TRBD2
size: NA
DNA: TGTGCCAGCAGCGCCAGACTAGCGGGGGTGTCTGGGGCCAACGTCCTGACTTTC
CDR3: CASSARLAGVSGANVLTF

J: TRBJ1-6
V: TRBV5-5
D: TRBD1
size: NA
DNA: TGTGCCAGCAGCATACCCGGGACAGGGACTAACTATAATTCACCCCTCCACTTT
CDR3: CASSIPGTGTNYNSPLHF

J: TRBJ2-5
V: TRBV7-8
D: TRBD1
size: NA
DNA: TGTGCCAGCAGCTTGCCCCCGGGACAGCTACAAGAGACCCAGTACTTC
CDR3: CASSLPPGQLQETQYF

J: TRBJ1-1
V: TRBV5-1
D: TRBD1
size: few
DNA: TGCGCCAGCAGCTCAGTCATTACACCGGGGACAGCCCTGGTCCCTGAAGCTTTCTTT
CDR3: CASSSVITPGTALVPEAFF

J: TRBJ2-7
V: TRBV5-1
D: NA
size: few
DNA: TGCGCCAGCAGCTCGTCCGGGCCCCGGGGAGAGCAGTACTTC
CDR3: CASSSSGPRGEQYF

J: TRBJ2-2
V: TRBV5-6
D: NA
size: NA
DNA: TGTGCCAGCAGCTTGGTCGCCAGGCGCATAGCGAACACCGGGGAGCTGTTTTTT
CDR3: CASSLVARRIANTGELFF

J: TRBJ1-5
V: TRBV10-3
D: NA
size: NA
DNA: TGTGCCATCAGTCCACAGGTTACCGATCAGCCCCAGCATTTT
CDR3: CAISPQVTDQPQHF

J: TRBJ2-7
V: TRBV10-3
D: NA
size: few
DNA: TGTGCCATTGGAACAAGTAGCGGTGGCTACGAGCAGTACTTC
CDR3: CAIGTSSGGYEQYF

J: TRBJ1-5
V: TRBV30
D: TRBD1
size: NA
DNA: TGTGCCGCGGGACAGGCGCACAATCAGCCCCAGCATTTT
CDR3: CAAGQAHNQPQHF

J: TRBJ2-5
V: TRBV7-9
D: TRBD2
size: few
DNA: TGTGCCAGCAGCAAAGGGATGGGGACTAGCGGGGGTACAGAGACCCAGTACTTC
CDR3: CASSKGMGTSGGTETQYF

J: TRBJ1-2
V: TRBV14
D: NA
size: NA
DNA: TGTGCCAGCAGCCAAGCGGGGGGGGGCGGCTATGGCTACACCTTC
CDR3: CASSQAGGGGYGYTF

J: TRBJ2-2
V: TRBV5-6
D: NA
size: NA
DNA: TGTGCCAGCAGCTTGGGACAGATCAACACCGGGGAGCTGTTTTTT
CDR3: CASSLGQINTGELFF

J: TRBJ1-1
V: TRBV27
D: NA
size: NA
DNA: TGTGCCAGCAGTTGGGCGGGGGGTAGGACTGAAGCTTTCTTT
CDR3: CASSWAGGRTEAFF

J: TRBJ1-1
V: TRBV4-2
D: NA
size: NA
DNA: TGTGCCAGCAGCCGGGAGGGGATGGACACTGAAGCTTTCTTT
CDR3: CASSREGMDTEAFF

J: TRBJ1-5
V: TRBV4-1
D: TRBD1
size: NA
DNA: TGCGCCAGCAGCCTACAGGGGAATCAGCCCCAGCATTTT
CDR3: CASSLQGNQPQHF

J: TRBJ1-5
V: TRBV27
D: TRBD1
size: NA
DNA: TGTGCCAGCAGTCGGGGACAGGGAAAACAGCCCCAGCATTTT
CDR3: CASSRGQGKQPQHF

J: TRBJ2-1
V: TRBV19
D: NA
size: NA
DNA: TGTGCCAGTAGTACCCGGTCCCACGGGCAGTTCTTC
CDR3: CASSTRSHGQFF